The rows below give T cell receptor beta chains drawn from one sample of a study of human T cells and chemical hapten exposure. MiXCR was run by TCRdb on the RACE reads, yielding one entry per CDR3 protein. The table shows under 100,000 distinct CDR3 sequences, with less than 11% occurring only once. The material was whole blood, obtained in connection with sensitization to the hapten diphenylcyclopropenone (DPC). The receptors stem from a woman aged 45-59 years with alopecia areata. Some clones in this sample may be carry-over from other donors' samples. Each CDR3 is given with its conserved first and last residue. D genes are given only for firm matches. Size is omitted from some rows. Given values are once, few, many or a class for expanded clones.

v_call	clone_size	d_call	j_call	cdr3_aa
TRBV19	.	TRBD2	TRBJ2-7	CASSTLGTSRGYEQYF
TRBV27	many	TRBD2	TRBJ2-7	CASMRLAGVFEQYF
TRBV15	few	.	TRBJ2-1	CATSRAVASDYNEQFF
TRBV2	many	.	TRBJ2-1	CASSVPGSSYNEQFF
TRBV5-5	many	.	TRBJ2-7	CASSDGPSVLYEQYF
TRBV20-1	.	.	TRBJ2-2	CSARPARDGTGELFF
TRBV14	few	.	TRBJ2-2	CASSFLITGELFF
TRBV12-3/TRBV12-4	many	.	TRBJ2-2	CASSLLVSTGELFF
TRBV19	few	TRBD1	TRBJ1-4	CASTDRGTVNEKLFF
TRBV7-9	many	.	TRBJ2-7	CASSLVGTPSREQYF
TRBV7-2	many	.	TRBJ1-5	CASSLSGARNQPQHF
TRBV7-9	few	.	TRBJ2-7	CASSLTGGRFHEQYF
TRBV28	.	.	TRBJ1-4	CASSFNRRYFF
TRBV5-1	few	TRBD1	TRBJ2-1	CASTLTGGSNEQFF
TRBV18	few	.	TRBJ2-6	CASSPTGPGANVLTF